The clone carrying this T cell receptor (beta chain) came up once. The record originates from a study of blood T cell repertoires in COVID-19. Study as a whole: COVID-19 samples collected from the United States, Italy and Spain covered acute and convalescent phases.

Methods used by the authors: Amplification from reference gene primers served as the basis for estimated nucleated cell counts. Measured with immunoSEQ multiplex PCR; TCRdb has only the in-frame clones, and not every one. Clone size and the V and J calls come from that table; the DNA yielded D and trimming. The sample comprises 220,000 or so clones, about four fifths of which are singletons, and about 2.1% rests with the top ten. Sequencing was carried out using peripheral blood. This TCR came from a woman in her fifties or sixties with acute or convalescent COVID-19.

The CDR3 protein is CASSLSRELAKNIQYF. The CDR3 DNA follows: TGTGCCAGCAGCTTAAGTCGGGAGCTAGCCAAAAACATTCAGTACTTC. The chain is built from TRBV7-3 and TRBJ2-4, with TRBD2 as a possible D gene (6 bases). There are 16 residues in the CDR3. Germline CDR1 reads SGHTA; CDR2 reads FQGTGA. Deletions cut 1 base from V and 0 bases from J, with 10 bases between. The variable domain in full, with the rest retrieved from reference TRBV7-3 and TRBJ2-4, is GAGVSQTPSNKVTEKGKYVELRCDPISGHTALYWYRQSLGQGPEFLIYFQGTGAADDSGLPNDRFFAVRPEGSVSTLKIQRTERGDSAVYLCASSLSRELAKNIQYFGAGTRLSVL.